Listed below are T cell receptor beta chains from one sample, sequenced in a study of CD8+ T cells in alopecia areata. Data came from immunoSEQ multiplex PCR; TCRdb stores just in-frame clones and leaves some out. The repertoire holds about 190,000 clones, with 60% as singletons. Sequenced here: CD4+ T cells sorted from blood, sampled at week 24, from a patient treated with tofacitinib. The receptors were gathered from a human donor with alopecia areata. CDR3s include the opening cysteine and the closing phenylalanine or tryptophan. The D gene is left open where the match is weak. Clone size, where shown, is once, few, many, or a class for clones that have expanded.

D gene | clone size | J gene | V gene | CDR3 protein | CDR3 DNA
NA | NA | TRBJ2-1 | TRBV5-1 | CASSLKAGRSNEQFF | TGCGCCAGCAGCTTGAAGGCGGGGAGGTCAAATGAGCAGTTCTTC
NA | NA | TRBJ2-5 | TRBV29-1 | CSVSTAQETQYF | TGCAGCGTTTCAACGGCCCAAGAGACCCAGTACTTC
NA | NA | TRBJ1-1 | TRBV10-3 | CAIRRIGLTEAFF | TGTGCCATCAGGAGGATCGGACTCACTGAAGCTTTCTTT
TRBD1 | NA | TRBJ2-7 | TRBV29-1 | CSVAGQLTYEQYF | TGCAGCGTTGCGGGACAGCTAACCTACGAGCAGTACTTC
NA | once | TRBJ1-1 | TRBV18 | CASSPGAANTEAFF | TGTGCCAGCTCACCGGGGGCGGCGAACACTGAAGCTTTCTTT
NA | NA | TRBJ1-2 | TRBV30 | CAWTLKQGGGYTF | TGTGCCTGGACCCTAAAACAGGGAGGTGGCTACACCTTC
NA | NA | TRBJ1-6 | TRBV7-2 | CASSLVGSPLHF | TGTGCCAGCAGCTTAGTAGGTTCACCCCTCCACTTT
NA | NA | TRBJ2-1 | TRBV29-1 | CSVGFRQVNNEQFF | TGCAGCGTTGGGTTTCGACAGGTCAACAATGAGCAGTTCTTC
NA | NA | TRBJ1-1 | TRBV5-1 | CASSSQGGNTEAFF | TGCGCCAGCAGCTCGCAGGGAGGAAACACTGAAGCTTTCTTT
NA | NA | TRBJ2-3 | TRBV2 | CASSATSDTQYF | TGTGCCAGCAGTGCTACGTCAGATACGCAGTATTTT
NA | few | TRBJ2-7 | TRBV12-5 | CASGSGTSSAYEQYF | TGTGCTAGTGGTTCGGGGACGTCGTCGGCCTACGAGCAGTACTTC
NA | NA | TRBJ1-1 | TRBV30 | CAWSVWQNTEAFF | TGTGCCTGGAGTGTATGGCAGAACACTGAAGCTTTCTTT
NA | NA | TRBJ1-1 | TRBV11-2 | CASSLPTVNTEAFF | TGTGCCAGCAGCCTTCCTACAGTGAACACTGAAGCTTTCTTT
NA | once | TRBJ2-5 | TRBV6-5 | CAISLTLQETQYF | TGTGCCATCAGTCTGACACTGCAAGAGACCCAGTACTTC
NA | NA | TRBJ2-5 | TRBV7-8 | CASSSGPQETQYF | TGTGCCAGCAGCTCCGGACCCCAAGAGACCCAGTACTTC
NA | many | TRBJ1-1 | TRBV14 | CASSQHLRVTPEAFF | TGTGCCAGCAGCCAACATCTGCGGGTGACCCCTGAAGCTTTCTTT
TRBD2 | few | TRBJ2-1 | TRBV29-1 | CSVVPNSGGNEQFF | TGCAGCGTTGTCCCTAACAGCGGGGGCAATGAGCAGTTCTTC
NA | once | TRBJ1-2 | TRBV29-1 | CSVEDRQIRPNYGYTF | TGCAGCGTTGAAGATCGGCAGATTAGACCGAACTATGGCTACACCTTC
NA | NA | TRBJ2-1 | TRBV5-1 | CASSSGGTSNNEQFF | TGCGCCAGCAGCTCAGGGGGGACCTCTAACAATGAGCAGTTCTTC
NA | NA | TRBJ1-2 | TRBV29-1 | CSVEVGGGYTF | TGCAGCGTTGAAGTGGGTGGCGGCTACACCTTC
NA | NA | TRBJ2-7 | TRBV29-1 | CSVGENEQYF | TGCAGCGTGGGGGAGAACGAGCAGTACTTC
NA | NA | TRBJ2-3 | TRBV2 | CASSEWGAAEYTQYF | TGTGCCAGCAGTGAATGGGGAGCGGCAGAGTATACGCAGTATTTT
TRBD1 | NA | TRBJ2-7 | TRBV10-3 | CAISESAPGQGAEEQYF | TGTGCCATCAGTGAGTCGGCTCCGGGACAGGGGGCAGAAGAGCAGTACTTC
TRBD2 | NA | TRBJ2-1 | TRBV29-1 | CSVGLAGDSEQFF | TGCAGCGTTGGACTAGCGGGGGATAGTGAGCAGTTCTTC
NA | NA | TRBJ1-6 | TRBV6-5 | CASSPGPLNSPLHF | TGTGCCAGCAGTCCCGGGCCTCTGAATTCACCCCTCCACTTT
TRBD1 | NA | TRBJ1-1 | TRBV30 | CAADRVSEAFF | TGTGCCGCGGACAGGGTGTCTGAAGCTTTCTTT
NA | few | TRBJ2-3 | TRBV5-6 | CASSLASLATDTQYF | TGTGCCAGCAGCTTGGCCTCTCTTGCCACAGATACGCAGTATTTT
TRBD2 | NA | TRBJ2-7 | TRBV25-1 | CASSGPTSGGLSSYEQYF | TGTGCCAGCAGTGGACCGACTAGCGGGGGCCTCAGCTCCTACGAGCAGTACTTC
NA | NA | TRBJ1-1 | TRBV4-3 | CASSQETASNTEAFF | TGCGCCAGCAGCCAAGAGACGGCTTCGAACACTGAAGCTTTCTTT
TRBD1 | NA | TRBJ1-1 | TRBV29-1 | CSVRDSNTEAFF | TGCAGCGTTAGGGACAGTAACACTGAAGCTTTCTTT
TRBD1 | NA | TRBJ2-1 | TRBV5-1 | CASSLTGATYNEQFF | TGCGCCAGCAGCTTGACAGGGGCCACCTACAATGAGCAGTTCTTC
TRBD2 | NA | TRBJ2-5 | TRBV7-8 | CASSLGPAGGTETQYF | TGTGCCAGCAGCTTAGGGCCAGCGGGGGGTACTGAGACCCAGTACTTC
NA | once | TRBJ2-3 | TRBV7-2 | CASSNSYTDTQYF | TGTGCCAGCAGTAACTCTTACACAGATACGCAGTATTTT
TRBD1 | many | TRBJ2-1 | TRBV5-1 | CASSPWTGGFDNEQFF | TGCGCCAGCAGCCCCTGGACAGGGGGCTTCGACAATGAGCAGTTCTTC
NA | NA | TRBJ1-2 | TRBV29-1 | CSVEDGTHANYGYTF | TGCAGCGTTGAAGATGGGACTCATGCTAACTATGGCTACACCTTC
NA | once | TRBJ1-1 | TRBV27 | CASSLQSRGWVSNTEAFF | TGTGCCAGCAGTTTACAATCCCGGGGGTGGGTTTCCAACACTGAAGCTTTCTTT
NA | NA | TRBJ2-7 | TRBV5-1 | CASSSNWGRDEQYF | TGCGCCAGCAGCTCCAATTGGGGACGGGACGAGCAGTACTTC
NA | NA | TRBJ1-6 | TRBV5-4 | CASSLRNSPLHF | TGTGCCAGCAGCTTGAGAAATTCACCCCTCCACTTT
NA | NA | TRBJ1-1 | TRBV7-8 | CASSWDIGDTEAFF | TGTGCCAGCAGCTGGGACATTGGGGACACTGAAGCTTTCTTT
TRBD1 | few | TRBJ1-5 | TRBV30 | CAWSGGQNQPQHF | TGTGCCTGGAGCGGGGGACAGAATCAGCCCCAGCATTTT
NA | NA | TRBJ2-7 | TRBV7-2 | CASSSGPNVGNEQYF | TGTGCCAGCAGCTCCGGACCGAATGTTGGGAACGAGCAGTACTTC
TRBD1 | NA | TRBJ2-6 | TRBV29-1 | CSVETGEYGANVLTF | TGCAGCGTTGAGACAGGGGAATATGGGGCCAACGTCCTGACTTTC
TRBD1 | NA | TRBJ1-1 | TRBV10-2 | CASSEKGALTEAFF | TGCGCCAGCAGTGAGAAGGGGGCGTTGACTGAAGCTTTCTTT
NA | few | TRBJ2-5 | TRBV5-4 | CASTWGGQETQYF | TGTGCCAGCACCTGGGGAGGCCAAGAGACCCAGTACTTC
NA | NA | TRBJ1-4 | TRBV6-1 | CASSETAMKNEKLFF | TGTGCCAGCAGTGAGACGGCGATGAAGAATGAAAAACTGTTTTTT
TRBD1 | NA | TRBJ1-2 | TRBV29-1 | CSAEDRGHGYTF | TGCAGCGCAGAGGACAGGGGGCATGGCTACACCTTC
NA | NA | TRBJ1-5 | TRBV15 | CATSVDPYSNQPQHF | TGTGCCACCTCGGTGGACCCTTATAGCAATCAGCCCCAGCATTTT
TRBD1 | NA | TRBJ1-6 | TRBV29-1 | CSAGQGIMKRADSPLHF | TGCAGCGCGGGACAGGGGATTATGAAAAGGGCGGATTCACCCCTCCACTTT
NA | few | TRBJ1-2 | TRBV4-3 | CASSQGYGYGYTF | TGCGCCAGCAGCCAAGGGTACGGCTATGGCTACACCTTC
NA | NA | TRBJ2-7 | TRBV7-2 | CASSLLLPYEQYF | TGTGCCAGCAGCTTATTACTCCCCTACGAGCAGTACTTC
TRBD2 | NA | TRBJ2-7 | TRBV27 | CASSLSGGEQYF | TGTGCCAGCAGTTTAAGCGGGGGGGAGCAGTACTTC
TRBD1 | few | TRBJ2-5 | TRBV7-2 | CASSLQNTGGWETQYF | TGTGCCAGCAGCCTTCAAAACACAGGGGGCTGGGAGACCCAGTACTTC
NA | NA | TRBJ2-7 | TRBV15 | CATRPAPHEQYF | TGTGCCACCAGGCCAGCGCCCCACGAGCAGTACTTC
TRBD1 | NA | TRBJ1-2 | TRBV12-5 | CASGLAGTGLYGYTF | TGTGCTAGTGGTTTGGCCGGGACAGGGCTCTATGGCTACACCTTC
NA | NA | TRBJ1-5 | TRBV15 | CAIKAGGGNQPQHF | TGTGCCATTAAGGCCGGGGGAGGCAATCAGCCCCAGCATTTT